A selection of T cell receptor beta chains follows, all from one sample in a study of tumor and adjacent non-tumor tissue in lung cancer. TCRdb independently ran MiXCR on the multiplex PCR reads; one entry per CDR3 protein. The table records some 100,000 distinct CDR3 sequences, roughly three fifths of them present only once. The specimen was distant non-tumor lung tissue. These receptors were obtained from a man aged 55 to 70 with non-small cell lung cancer. Both conserved end residues are part of each CDR3. D genes are given only for firm matches. The size entry is marked missing in some rows and otherwise reads once, few, many or a size class.

d_call	v_call	j_call	clone_size	cdr3_nt	cdr3_aa
NA	TRBV5-1	TRBJ2-5	many	TGCGCCAGCAGCTTGGTGGGGGGGCAAAAGGAGACCCAGTACTTC	CASSLVGGQKETQYF
TRBD2	TRBV11-3	TRBJ2-7	NA	TGTGCCAATAGGAGTGCTAGCGGGAGCTCCCACGAGCAGTACTTC	CANRSASGSSHEQYF
TRBD1	TRBV4-3	TRBJ2-5	few	TGCGCCAGCAGCTCAGGGACAGGGAGGGAGACCCAGTACTTC	CASSSGTGRETQYF
NA	TRBV11-1	TRBJ2-7	NA	TGTGCCAGGAGCCCCCATCTGGGCGGATCCGGCTCCTACGAGCACTACTTC	CARSPHLGGSGSYEHYF
NA	TRBV6-6	TRBJ2-5	NA	TGTGCCAGCAGCAGAACAGGGACGGCTACGCAAGGGACCCAGTACTTC	CASSRTGTATQGTQYF
NA	TRBV13	TRBJ1-2	many	TGTGCCAGCAGCTTAAGGACAGCCGGCAACTATGGCTACACCTTC	CASSLRTAGNYGYTF
TRBD1	TRBV4-1	TRBJ2-7	NA	TGCGCCAGGTGCAAAAACTCCGGGACAGGGACCTACGAGCAGTACTTC	CARCKNSGTGTYEQYF
TRBD1	TRBV4-2	TRBJ1-5	many	TGTGCCAGCAGCCAAGATTTGGGACAGGGGGATCAGCCCCAGCATTTT	CASSQDLGQGDQPQHF
TRBD1	TRBV20-1	TRBJ1-5	NA	TGCAGTACTAGTACTCAGGGGGCTGGGAGTCGGCCCCAGCATTTT	CSTSTQGAGSRPQHF
TRBD2	TRBV7-8	TRBJ2-1	few	TGTGCCAGCAGCTTAGCCTTAGCGGGAGGCACATACAATGAGCAGTTCTTC	CASSLALAGGTYNEQFF
NA	TRBV4-3	TRBJ2-4	NA	TGCGCCAGCGGTCCAAACAAGGGCGTTAAAAACATTCAGTACTTC	CASGPNKGVKNIQYF
NA	TRBV29-1	TRBJ2-1	hyperexpanded	TGCAGCGTTGAGGGTAGTCACAACTCCTACAATGAGCAGTTCTTC	CSVEGSHNSYNEQFF
NA	TRBV28	TRBJ2-7	once	TGTGACAGCACACTCACCGGGAGTCCCTACGAGCAGTACTTC	CDSTLTGSPYEQYF
TRBD1	TRBV7-9	TRBJ1-2	many	TGTGCCAGCACCGCCTCCGGGACAGACTATGGCTACACCTTC	CASTASGTDYGYTF
NA	TRBV29-1	TRBJ2-1	NA	TGCAACGTTGAACCAGGAGGGGGTGAGCAGTTCTTC	CNVEPGGGEQFF
TRBD2	TRBV29-1	TRBJ2-1	NA	TGCAGTATTTATGGCGGGAGGGTCGCATATGAGCAGTTCTTC	CSIYGGRVAYEQFF
TRBD1	TRBV5-6	TRBJ1-2	many	TGTGCCAGCAGCGCGGACAGGGGAAATAACTATGGCTACACCTTC	CASSADRGNNYGYTF
NA	TRBV6-5	TRBJ2-7	many	TGTGCCAGCAGCCAACTGGGACCCTCCTACGAGCAGTACTTC	CASSQLGPSYEQYF
NA	TRBV12-5	TRBJ1-2	many	TGTGCTAGTGAGTCTAAGGGCGCTGCCTTGGGCTATGGCTACACCTTC	CASESKGAALGYGYTF
NA	TRBV29-1	TRBJ2-7	NA	TGCAGCGTTGGAGACTATTACTACGAGCAGTACTTC	CSVGDYYYEQYF
TRBD2	TRBV12-3/TRBV12-4	TRBJ2-1	many	TGTGCCAGCAGCCATAGACTAGCGGGAGGGCCTGGCTCCTACAATGAGCAGTTCTTC	CASSHRLAGGPGSYNEQFF
NA	TRBV11-1	TRBJ2-2	once	TGTGCCGTTCCGACGAGACAAACCGGGGAGCTGTTTTTT	CAVPTRQTGELFF
NA	TRBV21-1	TRBJ1-4	NA	TGTGCCAGCAGCAAAGCGGCAGACAGGGGAAAGGAGTATGAAAAACTGTTTTTT	CASSKAADRGKEYEKLFF
NA	TRBV6-5	TRBJ2-3	many	TGTGCCAGCAGTTACGGAGAAGGTCGTTCAGATACGCAGTATTTT	CASSYGEGRSDTQYF
NA	TRBV4-3	TRBJ2-6	NA	TGCGCCAGCAGCCTACAACGTCCCTCTGGGGCCAACGTCCTGACTTTC	CASSLQRPSGANVLTF
NA	TRBV18	TRBJ2-5	NA	TGTGCCAGCTCACCATTTGGAGAGACCCAGTACTTC	CASSPFGETQYF
NA	TRBV14	TRBJ1-3	NA	NA	CASSLEWGAGNTTYF
NA	TRBV4-1	TRBJ2-3	many	TGCGCCAGCAGCCTCTTACCAGGGTCCCCCCCAGATACGCAGTATTTT	CASSLLPGSPPDTQYF
NA	TRBV11-3	TRBJ2-3	NA	TGTACCGGCAGCCGGATAACCCGGGCCACAGATACGCTGTATTTT	CTGSRITRATDTLYF
TRBD1	TRBV6-1	TRBJ2-1	many	TGTGCCAGCAGGGGGACAGGGGGAAGCAATGAGCAGTTCTTC	CASRGTGGSNEQFF
NA	TRBV2	TRBJ2-5	few	TGTGCCAGCAGTGATGGGTGGGAGAGGGGGGAGACCCAGTACTTC	CASSDGWERGETQYF
TRBD2	TRBV11-2	TRBJ2-3	NA	TGTACCAGCAGCTTTACCTCGGCTTCTAGCGGGGGGGGCGGCACAGATACGCAGTATTTT	CTSSFTSASSGGGGTDTQYF
TRBD1	TRBV5-1	TRBJ2-6	NA	TGCGCCAGCAGCCTCATCTTCGGGGACAGCCCCTTCTCTGGGGCCAACGTCCTGACTTTC	CASSLIFGDSPFSGANVLTF
NA	TRBV12-3/TRBV12-4	TRBJ2-2	NA	TGTGTCATCAGATGGGGGACATGGGTTTCCGGGGAGCTGTTTTTT	CVIRWGTWVSGELFF
NA	TRBV6-2/TRBV6-3	TRBJ2-2	many	TGTGCCAGCAGTTTGAGGGGTGCCGGGGAGCTGTTTTTT	CASSLRGAGELFF
NA	TRBV6-6	TRBJ2-1	NA	TGTGTCAGCAGTACCGGGGGTGAGCAGTTCTTC	CVSSTGGEQFF
NA	TRBV29-1	TRBJ2-7	NA	TGCCCCCGAGGGGAGATGAGGAACGAGCAGTACTTC	CPRGEMRNEQYF
NA	TRBV5-1	TRBJ1-3	few	TGCGCCAGCAGCCAAGCATCTGGAAACACCATATATTTT	CASSQASGNTIYF
NA	TRBV11-1	TRBJ1-5	NA	TGTGCCAGCAGCTTGGCCCTTGATCAGCCCCAGAATTTT	CASSLALDQPQNF
NA	TRBV29-1	TRBJ1-2	NA	TGCGGCGTTGAAGATTCTCGGGCCCCCGGTGACTACACCTTC	CGVEDSRAPGDYTF
NA	TRBV29-1	TRBJ1-1	medium-sized	TGCAGCGTGGCCGGGACAACCGGAAACACTGAAGCTTTCTTT	CSVAGTTGNTEAFF
TRBD1	TRBV6-5	TRBJ2-1	once	TGTGCCAGCAGATACAGGGGACAGGGTACCAATGAGCAGTTCTTC	CASRYRGQGTNEQFF
NA	TRBV6-6	TRBJ1-5	NA	TGTGCCAGCAGGGAAGTGACTCACAACCAGTCCCAGCATTTT	CASREVTHNQSQHF
NA	TRBV6-2/TRBV6-3	TRBJ1-5	many	TGTGCCAGCAGTTACCCGCAGGGCGCGGGTCAGCCCCAGCATTTT	CASSYPQGAGQPQHF
TRBD2	TRBV4-1	TRBJ2-1	NA	TGCGCCAACAGCCAACTTAGGACTAGCGGGAGCGGGAATGAGTGGTTCTTC	CANSQLRTSGSGNEWFF
NA	TRBV6-5	TRBJ1-2	NA	TGTGCCAGCAGGAATCGGCAGGGCTTCTATGGCCACACCTTC	CASRNRQGFYGHTF
NA	TRBV29-1	TRBJ2-5	many	TGCAGCGTTGGATTTTCGGGCGAGACCCAGTACTTC	CSVGFSGETQYF
NA	TRBV6-1	TRBJ2-7	many	TGTGCCAGCACCCGGGACACTGCCTCCTACGAGCAGTACTTC	CASTRDTASYEQYF
NA	TRBV6-1	TRBJ2-7	many	TGTGCCAGCAGTACCGAACGGGGCTACGAGCAGTACTTC	CASSTERGYEQYF
TRBD2	TRBV12-3/TRBV12-4	TRBJ2-3	NA	TGTGCCAGCAGTAACCCTAGCGGCGCTCTTAGCACAGATATGCAGTATTTT	CASSNPSGALSTDMQYF
NA	TRBV11-2	TRBJ2-7	NA	TGTTTCAGCAACGCTGGTACTCGCACCTACGAGCAGTACTTC	CFSNAGTRTYEQYF
NA	TRBV20-1	TRBJ2-2	NA	TGCAGTGCTAGCTCCGACACCGGGGAGCTGCTTTTT	CSASSDTGELLF
NA	TRBV5-1	TRBJ2-7	NA	TGCGCCAGCAGCAGGGACTCCGGCTCCTACGTGCAGTACTTC	CASSRDSGSYVQYF
NA	TRBV12-3/TRBV12-4	TRBJ2-3	NA	TGTGCCAGCAGCCCCGGGGGCTCAGGTACGCAGTATTTT	CASSPGGSGTQYF
TRBD2	TRBV12-3/TRBV12-4	TRBJ2-2	NA	TGTGCCAGCAGTGGGGGACTAGCGGGGAATAGGAACACCGGGGAGCTGTTTTTT	CASSGGLAGNRNTGELFF
NA	TRBV11-3	TRBJ2-2	NA	TGTGTCAGCATCCCGACGACAGGTAGCACCTGGGAGCTGTTTTTT	CVSIPTTGSTWELFF